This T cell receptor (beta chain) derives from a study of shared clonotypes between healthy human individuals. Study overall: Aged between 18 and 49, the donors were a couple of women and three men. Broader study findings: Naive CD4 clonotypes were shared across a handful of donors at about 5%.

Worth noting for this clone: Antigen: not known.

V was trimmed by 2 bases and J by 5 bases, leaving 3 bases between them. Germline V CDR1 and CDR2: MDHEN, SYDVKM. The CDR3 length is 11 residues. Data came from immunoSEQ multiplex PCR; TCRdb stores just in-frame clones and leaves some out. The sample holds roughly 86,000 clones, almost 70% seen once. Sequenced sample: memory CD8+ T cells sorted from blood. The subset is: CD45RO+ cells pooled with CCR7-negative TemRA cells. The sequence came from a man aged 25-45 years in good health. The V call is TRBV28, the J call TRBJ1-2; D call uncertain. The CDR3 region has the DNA TGTGCCAGCAGTTTAACATATGGCTACACCTTC. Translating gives CASSLTYGYTF.